The 21 T cell receptor beta chains presented below share a single source sample, sequenced in a study of Graves' ophthalmopathy and Graves' hyperthyroidism. As the template, RNA transcripts were used to amplify TCR beta CDR3 regions. Second-round multiplex PCR followed a first-round RT-PCR using HTBI primers. TCRdb itself ran the multiplex PCR reads through MiXCR, one entry per CDR3 protein. The sample carries hundreds of thousands of distinct CDR3 sequences, about 22% recorded once. What was sequenced was peripheral blood. The receptors were sampled from a woman between 50 and 59 years old with Graves' ophthalmopathy.

This chain connects TRBV12-3 or TRBV12-4 to TRBJ1-1; D ambiguous. The CDR3 loop spans 14 amino acids. Between the trimmed V and J ends, which lost 7 bases and 3 bases, there was a span of 15 bases. The CDR3 nucleotides are TGTGCCAGCAATTGGGGAGCCTCGGACACTGAAGCTTTCTTT. Translating it yields CASNWGASDTEAFF.

Ten or more counts support this clonotype. V usage is TRBV7-6 and J usage is TRBJ2-2, with D maybe TRBD2 (6 bases). Trimming removed 4 bases from V and 4 bases from J, with 13 bases in between. CDR3 length: 15 amino acids. Per the germline V gene, CDR1 is SGHVS and CDR2 is FNYEAQ. The DNA for the CDR3 is TGTGCCAGCAGCTCCCACTTCGGGGGCACCGGGGAGCTGTTTTTT. The encoded protein is CASSSHFGGTGELFF.

This clonotype was counted at least ten times. The chain employs TRBV30 and TRBJ1-2; 9 bases are a match to TRBD1. This CDR3 has 14 residues. Losses at the gene ends were 3 bases for V and 7 bases for J; bases not matched to a gene: 9. Germline CDR1 reads GTSNPN; CDR2 reads SVGIG (reference sequence). CDR3 sequence (DNA): TGTGCCTGGAGAGTCGGGACAGGGATAGGTGGCTACACCTTC. It codes for CAWRVGTGIGGYTF.

This clonotype showed up many times. This rearrangement joins TRBV4-1 to TRBJ2-6; D is unresolved. The CDR3 loop spans 16 amino acids. V was pared by 0 bases and J by 0 bases, with 6 bases between. The germline gives CDR1 MGHRA, CDR2 YSYEKL. CDR3 DNA: TGCGCCAGCAGCCAAGAGGGGTACTCTGGGGCCAACGTCCTGACTTTC. Its protein is CASSQEGYSGANVLTF.

This rearrangement joins TRBV27 to TRBJ2-7; 10 positions agree with TRBD2. Trimming at V came to 4 bases and at J to 7 bases, leaving 25 bases not matched to a gene. The CDR3 loop spans 20 amino acids. The germline CDR1 and CDR2 sequences are MNHEY and SMNVEV (reference sequence). The CDR3 is CASSSFPRLLAGKRDGEQYF. CDR3 sequence (DNA): TGTGCCAGCAGTTCTTTCCCACGGCTACTAGCGGGAAAGCGAGATGGGGAGCAGTACTTC.

This chain uses TRBV27 with TRBJ2-2; 8 bases are a match to TRBD1. Germline-derived CDR1 and CDR2 are MNHEY and SMNVEV (reference sequence). The CDR3 covers 15 residues. After removal of 5 bases from V and 7 bases from J, the junction contained 9 bases not matched to a gene. CDR3 nucleotide sequence: TGTGCCAGCAGTCCAACAGGGGGTCTAGGCGGGGAGCTGTTTTTT. It yields the protein CASSPTGGLGGELFF.

The chain couples TRBV7-2 to TRBJ2-2, with a weak D call TRBD2 (5 bases). The CDR3 spans 14 residues. CDR1 SGHTA and CDR2 FQGNSA come from the germline V gene. Trimming took off 5 bases at V and 4 bases at J, with 11 bases between the two ends. CDR3 region: CASSQLVTTGELFF. CDR3 in DNA: TGTGCCAGCAGCCAACTAGTTACCACCGGGGAGCTGTTTTTT.

This chain uses TRBV11-2 with TRBJ2-2; D gene uncertain. Germline V gives CDR1 SGHAT, CDR2 FQNNGV. V lost 6 bases, J lost 7 bases, and 15 bases lay in between. The CDR3 sequence is 14 residues long. The CDR3 bases are TGTGCCAGCAGGTTAAGGGCCCTCAACGGGGAGCTGTTTTTT. Protein product: CASRLRALNGELFF.

The gene calls are TRBV20-1 and TRBJ2-7; TRBD1 aligns across 9 bases. The CDR3 loop spans 13 amino acids. V shed 3 bases and J 3 bases; nucleotides not matched to a gene: 3. Per germline, CDR1 DFQATT and CDR2 SNEGSKA (reference sequence). The CDR3 sequence is CSASPGQGYEQYF. The CDR3 region has the DNA TGCAGTGCTAGTCCGGGACAGGGCTACGAGCAGTACTTC.

This clonotype was seen ten or more times. The genes are TRBV14 and TRBJ2-1, with 7 bases lining up with TRBD2. The CDR3 is 15 residues long. V shed 2 bases, J shed 5 bases, and the junction held 6 bases outside the gene matches. Germline CDR1 is SGHDN and CDR2 is FVKESK. The CDR3 spells CASSQSGTTDNEQFF. Written as DNA, the CDR3 is TGTGCCAGCAGCCAATCCGGGACTACAGACAATGAGCAGTTCTTC.

V and J are TRBV3-1 and TRBJ2-7; 8 bases match TRBD1. With 6 bases clipped from V and 3 bases from J, the junction kept 10 bases outside the gene matches. In germline, CDR1 is LGHDT, CDR2 YNNKEL (reference sequence). The CDR3 runs to 15 residues. The CDR3 is CASRHARTGYYEQYF. The DNA of the CDR3 is TGTGCCAGCAGACATGCACGGACAGGGTACTACGAGCAGTACTTC.

The table lists this clonotype with many counts. This chain links TRBV28 with TRBJ2-7, with D possibly matching TRBD1 (6 bases). Germline CDR1 is MDHEN and CDR2 is SYDVKM. The CDR3 spans 11 residues. With 5 bases removed from V and 5 bases from J, the gap between germline ends came to 7 bases. The CDR3 DNA follows: TGTGCCAGCAGTCACAGGGACGAGCAGTACTTC. Its translation is CASSHRDEQYF.

The table lists this clonotype with many counts. J is TRBJ2-2 and V is TRBV28; 11 bases are shared with TRBD2. Germline loops: CDR1 MDHEN, CDR2 SYDVKM. The CDR3 is 16 residues long. V lost 7 bases to trimming and J lost 6 bases; unmatched junction nucleotides: 10. CDR3 loop: CASKASGRKLAGELFF. Written as DNA, the CDR3 is TGTGCCAGCAAAGCTAGCGGGAGGAAGTTGGCCGGGGAGCTGTTTTTT. Combining the CDR3 with reference TRBV28 and TRBJ2-2 gives the whole variable domain DVKVTQSSRYLVKRTGEKVFLECVQDMDHENMFWYRQDPGLGLRLIYFSYDVKMKEKGDIPEGYSVSREKKERFSLILESASTNQTSMYLCASKASGRKLAGELFFGEGSRLTVL.

This clonotype came up many times. The chain uses TRBV29-1 and TRBJ1-1; 10 positions agree with TRBD1. Germline CDR1 SQVTM, CDR2 ANQGSEA. V lost 6 bases, J lost 0 bases, and 10 bases stayed unmatched. The length of the CDR3 is 16 residues. The CDR3 DNA reads as TGCAGCGTATCCGGACAGGGGGGAAACATGAACACTGAAGCTTTCTTT. Its protein product is CSVSGQGGNMNTEAFF.

The genes are TRBV2 and TRBJ1-5, with 9 bases matching TRBD1. Trimming at V came to 8 bases and at J to 3 bases, leaving 5 bases not matched to a gene. The CDR3 loop spans 14 amino acids. Germline assignment: CDR1 SNHLY and CDR2 FYNNEI. CDR3 DNA sequence: TGTGCCAGCCACCGGGACAGGGTCAATCAGCCCCAGCATTTT. Residues: CASHRDRVNQPQHF.

Remarks on this clonotype: Just one base apart from a much larger clone, this may be a read error. The chain has TRBV9 and TRBJ1-1, with a possible D match to TRBD1 (5 bases). Trimming removed 5 bases from V and 4 bases from J, with 12 bases in between. Germline lookup yields CDR1 SGDLS and CDR2 YYNGEE. This CDR3 contains 13 residues. The CDR3 here is CASSIGDGTEAFF. The CDR3 region has the DNA TGTGCCAGCAGTATCGGGGACGGCACTGAAGCTTTCTTT.

The chain carries TRBV20-1 and TRBJ2-5; 7 bases align to TRBD1. Germline CDR1 reads DFQATT; CDR2 reads SNEGSKA (reference sequence). With 0 bases clipped from V and 3 bases from J, the junction kept 7 bases outside the gene matches. The CDR3 contains 15 residues. The CDR3 is CSARDGDRPEETQYF. DNA of the CDR3: TGCAGTGCTAGAGATGGGGACAGACCTGAAGAGACCCAGTACTTC.

This clonotype was seen a handful of times. The rearrangement joins TRBV25-1 to TRBJ1-2; D not certain. V was pared by 4 bases and J by 4 bases, with 10 bases between. CDR1 and CDR2 (germline): MGHDK, SYGVNS. This CDR3 region has 13 residues. The CDR3 DNA sequence: TGTGCCAGCAGTGGGTCCGTAACCTATGGCTACACCTTC. This encodes CASSGSVTYGYTF.

This clonotype has a count of ten or more. V and J are TRBV2 and TRBJ2-1; 10 nucleotides line up with TRBD1. The germline CDR1 and CDR2 sequences are SNHLY and FYNNEI. CDR3 size: 16 residues. J gave up 8 bases and V 5 bases, and 12 bases lay outside the gene matches. The CDR3 is CASSSFDRGQRDEQFF. The CDR3 DNA reads as TGTGCCAGCAGTAGTTTTGACAGGGGGCAGAGGGATGAGCAGTTCTTC.

The chain joins TRBV20-1 to TRBJ2-7, with 7 bases aligning to TRBD2. CDR3 length: 15 amino acids. Germline assignment: CDR1 DFQATT and CDR2 SNEGSKA (reference sequence). Germline trimming cut 3 bases from V and 1 base from J; bases unmatched to any gene: 9. The chain's CDR3 is CSARATSTGSYEQYF. The CDR3 DNA reads TGCAGTGCTAGGGCGACTAGCACTGGGTCCTACGAGCAGTACTTC.

V and J are TRBV12-3 or TRBV12-4 and TRBJ2-2, with 10 bases lining up with TRBD1. With 6 bases clipped from V and 7 bases from J, the junction kept 8 bases outside the gene matches. The CDR3 is 15 amino acids. CDR3 sequence: CASSPGQGVYGELFF. Here the CDR3 DNA reads TGTGCCAGCAGCCCCGGACAGGGGGTTTACGGGGAGCTGTTTTTT.